This T cell receptor beta chain originates from a study of blood T cell repertoires in COVID-19. Overall study context: Acute and convalescent COVID-19 specimens originated in the United States, Italy and Spain.

The CDR3 sequence is 14 residues long. The ends lost 4 bases at V and 11 bases at J; junction bases unmatched: 6. Germline values: CDR1 SNHLY, CDR2 FYNNEI. Methods used by the authors: Estimation of nucleated cell counts relied on the amplification of reference gene primers. Assay used: immunoSEQ multiplex PCR; TCRdb lists only in-frame clones, some missing. From that table come the V and J calls and clone size; the DNA was used to work out D and trimming. The repertoire holds 60,000 to 70,000 clones, with approximately 79% as singletons. Sequencing input: peripheral blood. The source of this sequence is a man aged 60 to 69 with acute or convalescent COVID-19. The chain links TRBV2 to TRBJ1-6, with 9 bases aligning to TRBD1. DNA of the CDR3: TGTGCCAGCAGTGTCCCGGGACAGGGTCCACCCCTCCACTTT. The encoded protein is CASSVPGQGPPLHF.